The 27 T cell receptor beta chains given below trace back to one sample, sequenced in a study of blood T cell repertoires in COVID-19. Here immunoSEQ multiplex PCR was the method, and the copy in TCRdb shows in-frame clones only, minus some. The sample consists of fewer than 350,000 clones, about 87% of them appearing once. Sequenced: peripheral blood. These receptors were taken from a woman aged 25 to 39 with COVID-19, enrolled during active disease.

The chain couples TRBV5-1 to TRBJ1-2; weak D call: TRBD1 (5 bases). CDR1 and CDR2 (germline): SGHRS, YFSETQ. This CDR3 contains 15 residues. V lost 0 bases and J 0 bases, leaving 9 bases between the germline ends. The CDR3 here is CASSLAAGTNYGYTF. For the CDR3, the DNA is TGCGCCAGCAGCTTGGCCGCAGGGACTAACTATGGCTACACCTTC. Using reference TRBV5-1 and TRBJ1-2 for the parts outside the CDR3, the full variable domain is KAGVTQTPRYLIKTRGQQVTLSCSPISGHRSVSWYQQTPGQGLQFLFEYFSETQRNKGNFPGRFSGRQFSNSRSEMNVSTLELGDSALYLCASSLAAGTNYGYTFGSGTRLTVV.

This chain joins TRBV4-1 and TRBJ2-2, with TRBD1 identical over 8 bases. Germline trimming cut 0 bases from V and 4 bases from J; bases unmatched to any gene: 10. Germline V gene sequence: CDR1 MGHRA, CDR2 YSYEKL. This CDR3 spans 18 amino acids. CDR3 coding DNA: TGCGCCAGCAGCCAAGAGTGGCCATTAGACAGGGGCACCGGGGAGCTGTTTTTT. The encoded protein is CASSQEWPLDRGTGELFF.

The chain combines TRBV4-2 with TRBJ2-5, with 9 bases identical to TRBD2. The CDR3 spans 19 residues. CDR1 and CDR2 (germline): LGHNA, YNFKEQ. J was trimmed by 3 bases and V by 0 bases; bases with no gene match: 14. CDR3 DNA: TGTGCCAGCAGCCAAGATGGAGGCGGGGGGGCGCTTAGAGAAGAGACCCAGTACTTC. It specifies CASSQDGGGGALREETQYF.

The chain employs TRBV2 and TRBJ1-5, with 7 bases aligning to TRBD1. CDR3 length equals 13 residues. Germline V CDR1 and CDR2: SNHLY, FYNNEI. Unmatched junction bases numbered 2, after V lost 8 bases and J lost 1 base. The CDR3 region has the DNA TGTGCCAGCGGGACAGAAAGCAATCAGCCCCAGCATTTT. Translating it yields CASGTESNQPQHF. Together with reference TRBV2 and TRBJ1-5, the CDR3 gives the full variable domain: EPEVTQTPSHQVTQMGQEVILRCVPISNHLYFYWYRQILGQKVEFLVSFYNNEISEKSEIFDDQFSVERPDGSNFTLKIRSTKLEDSAMYFCASGTESNQPQHFGDGTRLSIL.

This chain uses TRBV7-3 with TRBJ2-2, with a possible D match to TRBD2 (5 bases). Between the trimmed V and J ends, which lost 5 bases and 6 bases, there was a span of 10 bases. The germline CDR1 and CDR2 sequences are SGHTA and FQGTGA. The CDR3 loop spans 13 amino acids. The CDR3 nucleotides read TGTGCCAGCAGCGCCGCGAGGGCCGGGGAGCTGTTTTTT. Translated, it gives CASSAARAGELFF. The full variable domain, rest sourced from reference TRBV7-3 and TRBJ2-2, is GAGVSQTPSNKVTEKGKYVELRCDPISGHTALYWYRQSLGQGPEFLIYFQGTGAADDSGLPNDRFFAVRPEGSVSTLKIQRTERGDSAVYLCASSAARAGELFFGEGSRLTVL.

This clone appeared a single time. V usage is TRBV7-2 and J usage is TRBJ2-3; 7 nucleotides match TRBD2. The CDR3 sequence is 14 residues long. The germline CDR1 and CDR2 sequences are SGHTA and FQGNSA. Unmatched junction bases numbered 6, after V lost 3 bases and J lost 6 bases. The DNA for the CDR3 is TGTGCCAGCAGCTTGCCCACCGGGAGGGATACGCAGTATTTT. The encoded protein is CASSLPTGRDTQYF.

V and J are TRBV18 and TRBJ2-3; TRBD1 matches 9 bases. This CDR3 contains 13 residues. V was clipped by 5 bases and J by 3 bases; unmatched bases: 0. CDR1 and CDR2 from the germline V gene are KGHSH and LQKENI. The CDR3 sequence is CASSGQGTDTQYF. In nucleotides, the CDR3 is TGTGCCAGCTCAGGACAGGGGACAGATACGCAGTATTTT. The complete variable domain, with remaining parts taken from reference TRBV18 and TRBJ2-3, reads NAGVMQNPRHLVRRRGQEARLRCSPMKGHSHVYWYRQLPEEGLKFMVYLQKENIIDESGMPKERFSAEFPKEGPSILRIQQVVRGDSAAYFCASSGQGTDTQYFGPGTRLTVL.

A single count supports this clone. This rearrangement joins TRBV27 to TRBJ1-2; D is ambiguous. V was pared by 4 bases and J by 8 bases, with 17 bases between. Germline assignment: CDR1 MNHEY and CDR2 SMNVEV (reference sequence). CDR3 size: 14 residues. This CDR3 is CASSSSISGGGYTF. DNA of the CDR3: TGTGCCAGCAGTTCCTCTATCTCGGGCGGGGGCTACACCTTC.

This chain's CDR3 is CASSLGWDSREEKLFF. CDR3 in DNA: TGTGCCAGCAGCTTAGGATGGGACAGTCGTGAAGAAAAACTGTTTTTT. The rearrangement links TRBV7-9 to TRBJ1-4; 7 bases match TRBD1. CDR1 SEHNR and CDR2 FQNEAQ come from the germline V gene (reference sequence). The CDR3 spans 16 residues. Losses at the gene ends were 1 base for V and 8 bases for J; bases not matched to a gene: 10.

J is TRBJ2-3 and V is TRBV11-3; D might be TRBD2 (6 bases). The V end was cut by 4 bases, the J end by 1 base, with 9 bases between. The CDR3 is made up of 14 amino acids. Germline V gives CDR1 SGHNT, CDR2 YENEEA. Here the CDR3 reads CASSWGGGTDTQYF. The DNA for the CDR3 is TGTGCCAGCAGCTGGGGCGGGGGCACAGATACGCAGTATTTT.

The rearrangement joins TRBV6-6 to TRBJ2-2; tentatively, D is TRBD1 (6 bases). Germline V gene sequence: CDR1 MNHNY, CDR2 SVGAGI (reference sequence). V lost 8 bases and J lost 2, with 9 bases in between. This CDR3 spans 13 amino acids. The DNA of the CDR3 is TGTGCCAGCTGGGACACCAACACCGGGGAGCTGTTTTTT. This gives the protein CASWDTNTGELFF.

The rearrangement uses TRBV18 and TRBJ1-1, with 12 bases matching TRBD1. After removal of 3 bases from V and 4 bases from J, the junction contained 9 bases not matched to a gene. The CDR3 has 17 amino acids. Germline CDR1 KGHSH, CDR2 LQKENI. CDR3 residues: CASSPGTGGRFGTEAFF. The CDR3 region has the DNA TGTGCCAGCTCACCCGGGACAGGGGGCCGTTTCGGCACTGAAGCTTTCTTT.

The genes are TRBV11-2 and TRBJ2-3; 8 bases are a match to TRBD1. The germline CDR1 and CDR2 sequences are SGHAT and FQNNGV. This CDR3 comprises 16 residues. V trimming: 2 bases; J trimming: 5 bases; junction bases outside the gene matches: 9. The CDR3 DNA is TGTGCCAGCAGCTTATGGGGGTCAGGGGGCGAAGATACGCAGTATTTT. It encodes CASSLWGSGGEDTQYF. Full variable domain (rest looked up from reference TRBV11-2 and TRBJ2-3): EAGVAQSPRYKIIEKRQSVAFWCNPISGHATLYWYQQILGQGPKLLIQFQNNGVVDDSQLPKDRFSAERLKGVDSTLKIQPAKLEDSAVYLCASSLWGSGGEDTQYFGPGTRLTVL.

The chain carries TRBV2 and TRBJ2-7; TRBD1 aligns across 10 bases. Germline assignment: CDR1 SNHLY and CDR2 FYNNEI. The V gene end was trimmed by 4 bases and the J gene end by 5 bases; junction bases not matched to a gene: 11. The CDR3 has 16 residues. CDR3 in amino acids: CASSGKRQGATHEQYF. CDR3 in DNA: TGTGCCAGCAGTGGTAAACGACAGGGGGCTACCCACGAGCAGTACTTC. The full variable domain, rest sourced from reference TRBV2 and TRBJ2-7, is EPEVTQTPSHQVTQMGQEVILRCVPISNHLYFYWYRQILGQKVEFLVSFYNNEISEKSEIFDDQFSVERPDGSNFTLKIRSTKLEDSAMYFCASSGKRQGATHEQYFGPGTRLTVT.

The V and J genes are TRBV4-1 and TRBJ1-1; TRBD1 aligns across 7 bases. Trimming took 0 bases from V and 3 from J; bases not matched to a gene: 10. Looked up from germline, CDR1 is MGHRA and CDR2 is YSYEKL. The CDR3 sequence is 17 residues long. This chain's CDR3 is CASSQEIGGAFYTEAFF. The CDR3 DNA reads as TGCGCCAGCAGCCAAGAGATAGGGGGCGCGTTCTACACTGAAGCTTTCTTT.

This chain links TRBV7-2 with TRBJ1-6, with no clear D. Germline V gene data show CDR1 as SGHTA and CDR2 as FQGNSA. The CDR3 spans 15 residues. V lost 4 bases, J lost 6 bases, and 13 bases lay in between. CDR3 coding DNA: TGTGCCAGCAGCTCTCGGGAGGGAGCTAATTCACCCCTCCACTTT. Translation: CASSSREGANSPLHF. Filled out from reference TRBV7-2 and TRBJ1-6, the complete variable domain reads GAGVSQSPSNKVTEKGKDVELRCDPISGHTALYWYRQSLGQGLEFLIYFQGNSAPDKSGLPSDRFSAERTGGSVSTLTIQRTQQEDSAVYLCASSSREGANSPLHFGNGTRLTVT.

The rearrangement uses TRBV29-1 and TRBJ2-1; D is perhaps TRBD1 (6 bases). The V end lost 6 bases, the J end lost 8 bases, and 14 bases lay between the germline ends. The CDR3 has 12 amino acids. Per the germline V gene, CDR1 is SQVTM and CDR2 is ANQGSEA. CDR3 nucleotide sequence: TGCAGCGTCGGAACAGGGTTTCATGAGCAGTTCTTC. This gives the protein CSVGTGFHEQFF.

V is TRBV5-8 and J is TRBJ2-1; D perhaps matches TRBD1 (6 bases). The V gene lost 4 bases and the J gene lost 10 bases, with 21 bases spanning the gap. Germline V gene data show CDR1 as SGHTS and CDR2 as YDEGEE. The CDR3 loop spans 15 amino acids. The CDR3 region is CASSRYRVIPEEQFF. The CDR3 DNA reads TGTGCCAGCAGCCGGTACAGGGTCATTCCGGAGGAGCAGTTCTTC.

This clone showed up just once. J is TRBJ1-2 and V is TRBV7-9; possibly TRBD1 for D (5 bases). Germline V gene sequence: CDR1 SEHNR, CDR2 FQNEAQ (reference sequence). Trimming stripped 0 bases from V and 8 bases from J, with 10 bases between. This CDR3 is 13 amino acids long. CDR3 sequence: CASSLASAGGYTF. The CDR3 coding sequence is TGTGCCAGCAGCTTAGCCTCGGCAGGGGGCTACACCTTC.

This chain links TRBV18 with TRBJ1-2, with 8 positions matching TRBD1. Germline V CDR1 and CDR2: KGHSH, LQKENI. The CDR3 contains 12 residues. The J segment lost 6 bases and the V segment lost 6 bases, leaving 3 bases of the junction unmatched. CDR3 sequence reads: CASSRTGNGYTF. Here the CDR3 DNA reads TGTGCCAGCTCGCGGACAGGGAATGGCTACACCTTC.

The genes are TRBV27 and TRBJ1-1; 7 bases line up with TRBD1. Germline CDR1 is MNHEY and CDR2 is SMNVEV (reference sequence). The CDR3 is 16 amino acids. V lost 3 bases, J lost 1 base, and 8 bases stayed unmatched. The DNA of the CDR3 is TGTGCCAGCAGTTTTACAGGGGAGGTCCAGAACACTGAAGCTTTCTTT. This codes for CASSFTGEVQNTEAFF.

This rearrangement joins TRBV9 to TRBJ2-3, with 8 bases that match TRBD2. CDR1 is SGDLS, CDR2 YYNGEE, per germline. With 0 bases clipped from V and 1 base from J, the junction kept 7 bases outside the gene matches. The CDR3 length is 17 residues. DNA for the CDR3: TGTGCCAGCAGCGTAGCTAAAGGTAGCGGGGGCACAGATACGCAGTATTTT. This encodes CASSVAKGSGGTDTQYF.

The chain has TRBV3-1 (or the pseudogene TRBV3-2) and TRBJ2-5; 7 nucleotides line up with TRBD2. Trimming took 4 bases from V and 2 from J; bases not matched to a gene: 4. Germline CDR1 LGHDT, CDR2 YNNKEL (reference sequence). The CDR3 is 14 residues long. CDR3 amino acids: CASSPGTTQETQYF. Here the CDR3 DNA reads TGTGCCAGCAGCCCCGGGACTACTCAAGAGACCCAGTACTTC.

As for this clone: One end of the junction fails to match germline, which may point to a read error. The chain employs TRBV29-1 and TRBJ2-1; 10 nucleotides align to TRBD2. The CDR3 totals 16 residues. Germline V gives CDR1 SQVTM, CDR2 ANQGSEA. CDR3 sequence: CSVDLPLAGAYDEQFF. Here the CDR3 DNA reads TGCAGCGTTGACCTCCCGCTAGCGGGAGCCTACGATGAGCAGTTCTTC.

CDR3 bases: TGTGCCACCAGTGATAACTTAGCCATCTCCTACAATGAGCAGTTCTTC. Translating it yields CATSDNLAISYNEQFF. The chain links TRBV24-1 to TRBJ2-1; D gene uncertain. CDR1 KGHDR and CDR2 SFDVKD come from the germline V gene. V lost 3 bases and J lost 0, with 11 bases in between. The CDR3 runs 16 residues.

This chain links TRBV7-8 with TRBJ1-5; 9 bases are a match to TRBD1. After removal of 0 bases from V and 2 bases from J, the junction contained 11 bases not matched to a gene. The CDR3 covers 19 residues. The germline gives CDR1 SGHVS, CDR2 FQNEAQ. The DNA of the CDR3 is TGTGCCAGCAGCTTAGCACAAAACCCGAGACAGGGGGGCAATCAGCCCCAGCATTTT. Translating gives CASSLAQNPRQGGNQPQHF.

V usage is TRBV14 and J usage is TRBJ1-4; a possible D gene is TRBD1 (6 bases). The CDR3 is made up of 17 amino acids. Germline V gene sequence: CDR1 SGHDN, CDR2 FVKESK. V was shortened by 2 bases and J by 4 bases, with 17 bases between the two germline ends. The CDR3 coding sequence is TGTGCCAGCAGCCAAACAGGGACGGGGGGGTATAATGAAAAACTGTTTTTT. Protein: CASSQTGTGGYNEKLFF.